Following are 3 T cell receptor beta chains from one sample sequenced in a study of early T cells in non-severe SARS-CoV-2 infection. TCRdb called the 5' RACE reads again in MiXCR, with one record for every CDR3 protein. The sample carries tens of thousands of distinct CDR3 sequences, approximately 13% recorded once. Here the sequenced sample was whole blood, taken at baseline. The receptors here all came from an adult who was a healthcare worker with PCR-confirmed SARS-CoV-2 infection or an uninfected control (not recorded which).

This clonotype has just a few counts. The V and J genes are TRBV7-9 and TRBJ2-2; D gene unclear. Per germline, CDR1 SEHNR and CDR2 FQNEAQ (reference sequence). The ends were cut back, 1 base at V and 6 bases at J, with 9 bases in the middle. The length of the CDR3 is 14 residues. CDR3: CASSLVVAPGELFF. CDR3 sequence (DNA): TGTGCCAGCAGCTTAGTGGTAGCCCCCGGGGAGCTGTTTTTT.

This clonotype appeared many times. This chain links TRBV29-1 with TRBJ1-1; 9 bases agree with TRBD1. Per the germline V gene, CDR1 is SQVTM and CDR2 is ANQGSEA. The CDR3 loop spans 13 amino acids. The ends lost 1 base at V and 5 bases at J; junction bases unmatched: 2. CDR3 in amino acids: CSVEGQGGTEAFF. CDR3 nucleotide sequence: TGCAGCGTTGAAGGACAGGGGGGGACTGAAGCTTTCTTT.

The gene calls are TRBV5-6 and TRBJ2-6; D remains unclear. Trimming removed 4 bases from V and 0 bases from J, with 14 bases in between. CDR1 is SGHDT and CDR2 is YYEEEE in the germline V gene. The CDR3 is 17 amino acids. The CDR3 DNA sequence: TGTGCCAGCAGCAGCATTGCCCCCTCCTCTGGGGCCAACGTCCTGACTTTC. It specifies CASSSIAPSSGANVLTF.